Listed here is a single T cell receptor beta chain. Seattle cases were enrolled at active infection and followed longitudinally. V gave up 5 bases and J gave up 5 bases, with 12 bases separating them. CDR1 is SGHTA and CDR2 is FQGNSA in the germline V gene. The CDR3 is made up of 14 amino acids. The data stem from a study of blood T cell repertoires in COVID-19. Source study methods: Reference gene primer amplification gave estimated nucleated cell counts. Profiled with immunoSEQ multiplex PCR; TCRdb holds only in-frame clones, not every one. The V and J calls and clone size are taken from that table; D and trimming were inferred from the DNA. The table includes about 230,000 clones, under 90% detected once.

This sequence was found in a man aged 50 to 59 with COVID-19, enrolled during active disease. This sequence joins TRBV7-2 and TRBJ2-2; no clear D. Material: peripheral blood. CDR3 sequence (DNA): TGTGCCAGCAGCAGAAACAGCAAAACCGGGGAGCTGTTTTTT. This sequence encodes CASSRNSKTGELFF.